This T cell receptor (beta chain) was obtained from a study of blood T cell repertoires in COVID-19. Study context: Sites in the United States, Italy and Spain provided acute and convalescent COVID-19 samples. PBMCs, B-cell-depleted T cells, or T cells provided the cDNA or gDNA that made up the material.

Under the authors' procedure: Reference gene primers were amplified, and this amplification served to estimate nucleated cell counts. Assay: immunoSEQ multiplex PCR; the TCRdb copy retains only in-frame clones and omits some. The D gene and trimming were derived from the DNA, and the V and J assignments and clone size from that table. The sample consists of about 100,000 clones, roughly 80% of them appearing once. V lost 8 bases, J lost 0 bases, and 11 bases lay in between. CDR1 and CDR2 from the germline V gene are WNHNN and SYGVQD (reference sequence). This CDR3 has 15 amino acids. The sample was peripheral blood. This sequence was found in a woman in her seventies with acute or convalescent COVID-19. The chain carries TRBV10-1 and TRBJ1-6; D not resolved. The CDR3 sequence: CASSAGSSYNSPLHF. The CDR3 nucleotides are TGCGCCAGCTCTGCGGGGAGCTCCTATAATTCACCCCTCCACTTT.